This T cell receptor beta chain was identified during a study of CD8 T cells in ankylosing spondylitis. For TCR beta, libraries came from quantitative 5'-RACE with molecular barcodes. MiXCR was run by TCRdb on the 5' RACE reads, yielding one entry per CDR3 protein. In the table there are around 490,000 distinct CDR3 sequences, approximately 5.3% of which are singletons. Whole-study findings and limits: Characteristic of ankylosing spondylitis blood, it appeared, was a TCR beta motif comprising roughly 8 highly homologous variants. Earlier studies detected some motif variants in reactive arthritis synovial fluid and blood.

This clonotype occurred many times. No antigen is known for it. The source material was blood, either unsorted or a sorted T cell fraction (not recorded which). The TCR was taken from a male donor with ankylosing spondylitis.

CDR3 nucleotide sequence: TGCGCCAGCAGGGAGAACACCGGGGAGCTGTTTTTT. Translated, it gives CASRENTGELFF. The chain is built from TRBV5-1 and TRBJ2-2; D unclear. Trimming took off 5 bases at V and 1 base at J, with 3 bases between the two ends. CDR1 SGHRS and CDR2 YFSETQ come from the germline V gene. The CDR3 is made up of 12 amino acids.